Here is one T cell receptor (beta chain) with its context. V was shortened by 0 bases and J by 4 bases, with 8 bases between the two germline ends. This CDR3 is built from 13 residues. The germline V gene encodes CDR1 SGHKS and CDR2 YYEKEE (reference sequence). The repertoire was sequenced with immunoSEQ multiplex PCR; TCRdb's copy has only in-frame clones and lacks some. The data hold 85,000 to 90,000 clones, with approximately 94% observed a single time. The data belong to a study of Tregs in tolerant kidney transplant recipients. Thawed PBMCs were FACS-sorted into unstimulated CD4+CD25+CD127- regulatory T cells, CD4+CD25- non-regulatory cells, CD4 and CD8 cells.

This sequence originates from a human donor in good health. The sequenced material came from CD8+ T cells from blood. The chain carries TRBV5-5 and TRBJ2-7; D is uncertain. The CDR3 reads CASSLGPTYEQYF. In DNA form, the CDR3 reads TGTGCCAGCAGCTTGGGGCCAACTTACGAGCAGTACTTC.